Listed below are T cell receptor beta chains from one sample, sequenced in a study of T cell clones after liver transplantation. The assay was immunoSEQ multiplex PCR, and TCRdb's table has in-frame clones only and misses some. The sample includes roughly 65,000 clones, 92% of them seen just once. The material sequenced was CD4+ T cells from blood, taken less than 26 months after liver transplant. The receptors were gathered from a human patient who received a liver transplant. Some T cells may be supplied by the graft donor. The CDR3 runs from the conserved cysteine through the conserved F or W. Fields, in order: clone size, J gene, V gene, D gene, CDR3 DNA, CDR3 protein. D genes are given only for firm matches. Clone sizes are given selectively: once, few, many, or a class where the clone is expanded.

abundance: -
j_gene: TRBJ2-1
v_gene: TRBV7-7
d_gene: TRBD2
CDR3nt: TGTGCCAGCAGCTTAGGGCGGGAGGGTAGCGATGAGCAGTTCTTC
CDR3aa: CASSLGREGSDEQFF

abundance: few
j_gene: TRBJ2-1
v_gene: TRBV9
d_gene: -
CDR3nt: TGTGCCAGCAGCGTAGGGACTACACACAATGAGCAGTTCTTC
CDR3aa: CASSVGTTHNEQFF

abundance: once
j_gene: TRBJ2-1
v_gene: TRBV7-6
d_gene: -
CDR3nt: TGTGCCAGCAGCTTAGTCCGGCAGGGTGGTGAGCAGTTCTTC
CDR3aa: CASSLVRQGGEQFF

abundance: -
j_gene: TRBJ1-3
v_gene: TRBV2
d_gene: TRBD1
CDR3nt: TGTGCCAGCAGTGCAGACAGGGTTGGAAACACCATATATTTT
CDR3aa: CASSADRVGNTIYF

abundance: -
j_gene: TRBJ2-7
v_gene: TRBV19
d_gene: -
CDR3nt: TGTGCCAGTAGTATAGATATAGGGACGAGGGAGCAGTACTTC
CDR3aa: CASSIDIGTREQYF

abundance: -
j_gene: TRBJ1-2
v_gene: TRBV5-6
d_gene: -
CDR3nt: TGTGCCAGCAGCTTGGGAGGGACAAGCTATGGCTACACCTTC
CDR3aa: CASSLGGTSYGYTF

abundance: once
j_gene: TRBJ2-2
v_gene: TRBV5-1
d_gene: TRBD1
CDR3nt: TGCGCCAGCAGCTGGACAGGGGAGAACACCGGGGAGCTGTTTTTT
CDR3aa: CASSWTGENTGELFF

abundance: -
j_gene: TRBJ2-2
v_gene: TRBV18
d_gene: -
CDR3nt: TGTGCCAGCTCACCACTAAACGGTAACACCGGGGAGCTGTTTTTT
CDR3aa: CASSPLNGNTGELFF

abundance: -
j_gene: TRBJ1-2
v_gene: TRBV9
d_gene: -
CDR3nt: TGTGCCAGCGGCGAGGGCAGGGGACTTGTATCTGGCTACACCTTC
CDR3aa: CASGEGRGLVSGYTF

abundance: -
j_gene: TRBJ1-2
v_gene: TRBV28
d_gene: TRBD1
CDR3nt: TGTGCCAGCAGGGACAGGGCAAAGGAGGGCTACACCTTC
CDR3aa: CASRDRAKEGYTF

abundance: -
j_gene: TRBJ1-3
v_gene: TRBV2
d_gene: TRBD1
CDR3nt: TGTGCCAGCAATACAGGGGGCAGTGGAAACACCATATATTTT
CDR3aa: CASNTGGSGNTIYF

abundance: -
j_gene: TRBJ1-1
v_gene: TRBV5-4
d_gene: TRBD1
CDR3nt: TGTGCCAGCAGCTTGTCCGCAGGGGGCTTTCTCGAAGCTTTCTTT
CDR3aa: CASSLSAGGFLEAFF

abundance: -
j_gene: TRBJ2-1
v_gene: TRBV14
d_gene: -
CDR3nt: TGTGCCAGCAGTCGGCTGGGGGTCCAAAATGAGCAGTTCTTC
CDR3aa: CASSRLGVQNEQFF

abundance: -
j_gene: TRBJ2-1
v_gene: TRBV6-4
d_gene: TRBD2
CDR3nt: TGTGCCAGCAGTCGACTAGCGGGAGGGCCCTATGAGCAGTTCTTC
CDR3aa: CASSRLAGGPYEQFF

abundance: -
j_gene: TRBJ2-2
v_gene: TRBV5-1
d_gene: -
CDR3nt: TGCGCCAGCAGCACCCTTCTGGCCGGGGGCACCGGGGAGCTGTTTTTT
CDR3aa: CASSTLLAGGTGELFF

abundance: -
j_gene: TRBJ2-7
v_gene: TRBV28
d_gene: -
CDR3nt: TGTGCCAGCAGTCTTCCCGGGACGTCAAGCTCCTACGAGCAGTACTTC
CDR3aa: CASSLPGTSSSYEQYF

abundance: -
j_gene: TRBJ2-1
v_gene: TRBV9
d_gene: TRBD2
CDR3nt: TGTGCCAGCAGCTTAAGACTAGCGGCTTACAATGAGCAGTTCTTC
CDR3aa: CASSLRLAAYNEQFF

abundance: -
j_gene: TRBJ2-1
v_gene: TRBV6-6
d_gene: -
CDR3nt: TGTGCCAGCAGTTACTCCGACTATACTATGTTCTTC
CDR3aa: CASSYSDYTMFF

abundance: -
j_gene: TRBJ2-3
v_gene: TRBV27
d_gene: -
CDR3nt: TGTGCCAGTCAGGACAGTAGCACAGATACGCAGTATTTT
CDR3aa: CASQDSSTDTQYF

abundance: once
j_gene: TRBJ2-7
v_gene: TRBV20-1
d_gene: -
CDR3nt: TGCAGTGTGGGGCGGATAGGCGAGCAGTACTTC
CDR3aa: CSVGRIGEQYF

abundance: once
j_gene: TRBJ2-3
v_gene: TRBV27
d_gene: TRBD1
CDR3nt: TGTGCCAGCAGCCGACAGGGACCTAGCACAGATACGCAGTATTTT
CDR3aa: CASSRQGPSTDTQYF

abundance: -
j_gene: TRBJ2-5
v_gene: TRBV7-9
d_gene: TRBD1
CDR3nt: TGTGCCAGCAGCTTAGGGACAGGGGGAGTAGGAGAGACCCAGTACTTC
CDR3aa: CASSLGTGGVGETQYF

abundance: few
j_gene: TRBJ1-2
v_gene: TRBV28
d_gene: -
CDR3nt: TGTGCCAGCAGGGAGTCTACACAACGCGGCTACACCTTC
CDR3aa: CASRESTQRGYTF

abundance: -
j_gene: TRBJ1-5
v_gene: TRBV7-2
d_gene: -
CDR3nt: TGTGCCAGCAGGGGGACGAATCAGCCCCAGCATTTT
CDR3aa: CASRGTNQPQHF

abundance: few
j_gene: TRBJ1-1
v_gene: TRBV10-3
d_gene: -
CDR3nt: TGTGCCATCAGTGTAGTTTCGTCGGAGGGCACTGAAGCTTTCTTT
CDR3aa: CAISVVSSEGTEAFF

abundance: -
j_gene: TRBJ1-1
v_gene: TRBV2
d_gene: -
CDR3nt: TGTGCCAGCAGTGAAGCGAAACCCACTGAAGCTTTCTTT
CDR3aa: CASSEAKPTEAFF

abundance: -
j_gene: TRBJ1-1
v_gene: TRBV19
d_gene: -
CDR3nt: TGTGCCAGTAGTACGATAGACAGAGTGAACACTGAAGCTTTCTTT
CDR3aa: CASSTIDRVNTEAFF

abundance: -
j_gene: TRBJ2-5
v_gene: TRBV6-4
d_gene: -
CDR3nt: TGTGCCAGCAGTGACGCGCGGGCCCAAGAGACCCAGTACTTC
CDR3aa: CASSDARAQETQYF

abundance: once
j_gene: TRBJ2-1
v_gene: TRBV19
d_gene: TRBD2
CDR3nt: TGTGCCAGTAGTCAGACTGCGGGAGGGCCCGTCAATGAGCAGTTCTTC
CDR3aa: CASSQTAGGPVNEQFF

abundance: -
j_gene: TRBJ2-7
v_gene: TRBV7-6
d_gene: -
CDR3nt: TGTGCCAGCAGCTCGCGAGGGGACGGATCCTACGAGCAGTACTTC
CDR3aa: CASSSRGDGSYEQYF

abundance: -
j_gene: TRBJ2-2
v_gene: TRBV25-1
d_gene: TRBD1
CDR3nt: TGTGCCAGCAGTCCCACAGGGGTTCGGAACACCGGGGAGCTGTTTTTT
CDR3aa: CASSPTGVRNTGELFF

abundance: -
j_gene: TRBJ1-3
v_gene: TRBV5-4
d_gene: -
CDR3nt: TGTGCCAGCAGCTCAGCTACGACAGGCTCTGGAAACACCATATATTTT
CDR3aa: CASSSATTGSGNTIYF

abundance: -
j_gene: TRBJ2-1
v_gene: TRBV27
d_gene: -
CDR3nt: TGTGCCAGCGCCCCGACGGGCCGACGAGAGCAGTTCTTC
CDR3aa: CASAPTGRREQFF

abundance: once
j_gene: TRBJ2-3
v_gene: TRBV5-1
d_gene: -
CDR3nt: TGCGCCAGCAGCTTGGTATCTGATACGCAGTATTTT
CDR3aa: CASSLVSDTQYF

abundance: -
j_gene: TRBJ2-7
v_gene: TRBV7-2
d_gene: -
CDR3nt: TGTGCCAGCAGCCCCCGCCTAGGCATCTACGAGCAGTACTTC
CDR3aa: CASSPRLGIYEQYF